This T cell receptor beta chain was found in a study of post-analysis software for immune sequencing data. Study-wide findings and caveats: Strong co-clustering by F measure was evident for samples that had been prepared in the same batch. Multiple sclerosis was associated with a significant reduction in normalized Chao1 diversity relative to controls. Among four or five TRBV segments more frequent in patients than controls were TRBV5-6, TRBV5-1 and TRBV20-1.

This clonotype has only a few counts. What it binds is unknown. Germline assignment: CDR1 KGHSH and CDR2 LQKENI. The CDR3 totals 15 residues. V was clipped by 0 bases and J by 6 bases, with 12 bases between them. Every TCR beta cDNA library bore unique molecular identifiers. Input of about 0.95 to 11 million T cells yielded a few hundred thousand cDNA molecules. TCRdb passed the PCR reads through MiXCR, listing each CDR3 protein once. The table lists 750,000 to 950,000 distinct CDR3 sequences, under 70% of them singletons, with around 4.5% in the top ten. The rearrangement links TRBV18 to TRBJ2-1, with D tentatively TRBD2 (6 bases). The sample comprised blood. The origin of this receptor is a girl between 10 and 17 years old with multiple sclerosis. CDR3 loop: CASSPPGLALNEQFF. CDR3 in DNA: TGTGCCAGCTCACCACCGGGGCTAGCGCTCAATGAGCAGTTCTTC.